Presented here are 22 T cell receptor beta chains from one specimen sequenced in a study of long-term antiretroviral therapy in people with HIV. They ran version v3.0 of the immunoSEQ assay at survey level. TCRdb keeps only in-frame clones here, not all; method: immunoSEQ multiplex PCR. The sample includes tens of thousands of clones, 65% to 90% of them seen just once. The source material was unsorted PBMCs, sampled about 3.3 years after starting antiretroviral therapy. Source of these receptors: a man between 18 and 35 years old with HIV.

This clone has just one count. J is TRBJ2-3 and V is TRBV7-9; no definite D call. CDR3 length equals 14 residues. Germline V lookup: CDR1 SEHNR, CDR2 FQNEAQ (reference sequence). With 3 bases removed from V and 0 bases from J, the gap between germline ends came to 7 bases. CDR3 in DNA: TGTGCCAGCAGCTTGTACAGAAGCACAGATACGCAGTATTTT. Residues: CASSLYRSTDTQYF.

The rearrangement uses TRBV6-1 and TRBJ1-4, with D possibly being TRBD1 (5 bases). The V end was cut by 2 bases, the J end by 8 bases, with 12 bases between. Germline lookup yields CDR1 MNHNS and CDR2 SASEGT. This CDR3 comprises 14 residues. CDR3 sequence (DNA): TGTGCCAGCAGTGAAAGACAGTTAAGAGAAAAACTGTTTTTT. The encoded protein is CASSERQLREKLFF.

The V gene is TRBV6-1, the J gene TRBJ2-2; 7 nucleotides agree with TRBD1. The CDR3 length is 14 residues. V gave up 4 bases and J gave up 6 bases; unmatched junction bases: 5. Germline V gene lookup returns CDR1 MNHNS and CDR2 SASEGT. CDR3 in amino acids: CASSGYRGSGELFF. The CDR3 coding sequence is TGTGCCAGCAGTGGGTACAGGGGTTCCGGGGAGCTGTTTTTT.

V gene TRBV7-2 combines with J gene TRBJ1-5; D gene unclear. The CDR3 is made up of 16 amino acids. The V gene's germline CDR1 is SGHTA and CDR2 FQGNSA. The V end lost 2 bases, the J end lost 3 bases, and 14 bases lay between the germline ends. The CDR3 protein is CASSLSEGVPNQPQHF. The CDR3 DNA reads TGTGCCAGCAGCTTATCCGAGGGAGTCCCCAATCAGCCCCAGCATTTT.

This clone came up a few times. The chain recombines TRBV9 with TRBJ2-7; D is undetermined. V was trimmed by 0 bases and J by 2 bases, leaving 9 bases between them. This CDR3 has 14 residues. Germline V CDR1 and CDR2: SGDLS, YYNGEE. Here the CDR3 reads CASSVEAWAYEQYF. The CDR3, as DNA: TGTGCCAGCAGCGTAGAGGCCTGGGCCTACGAGCAGTACTTC. Drawing the rest from reference TRBV9 and TRBJ2-7, the complete variable domain is DSGVTQTPKHLITATGQRVTLRCSPRSGDLSVYWYQQSLDQGLQFLIQYYNGEERAKGNILERFSAQQFPDLHSELNLSSLELGDSALYFCASSVEAWAYEQYFGPGTRLTVT.

In this sample, this clone turned up a few times. This sequence joins TRBV4-1 and TRBJ2-2; 7 bases map to TRBD2. Germline V CDR1 and CDR2: MGHRA, YSYEKL. With 4 bases clipped from V and 2 bases from J, the junction kept 13 bases outside the gene matches. This CDR3 region has 18 residues. This CDR3 is CASSRGWGGQVNTGELFF. The CDR3 DNA is TGCGCCAGCAGCCGAGGATGGGGAGGGCAAGTTAACACCGGGGAGCTGTTTTTT.

This chain joins TRBV4-3 and TRBJ2-7, with TRBD2 matching 9 bases. Trimming removed 0 bases from V and 2 bases from J; junction bases left unmatched: 17. CDR1 and CDR2 from the germline V gene are LGHNA and YSLEER. CDR3 length: 20 residues. The CDR3 DNA is TGCGCCAGCAGCCAAGACCAGACAGGTAGGATAGCGGGAGAACCCTACGAGCAGTACTTC. It specifies CASSQDQTGRIAGEPYEQYF.

The rearrangement joins TRBV27 to TRBJ2-1; 9 nucleotides match TRBD1. This CDR3 is 16 amino acids long. CDR1 and CDR2 (germline): MNHEY, SMNVEV (reference sequence). J lost 6 bases, V lost 8 bases, and 14 bases had no gene match. CDR3 protein: CASQKQGAVKANEQFF. The CDR3 DNA follows: TGTGCCAGCCAAAAACAGGGGGCGGTGAAGGCCAATGAGCAGTTCTTC.

The chain recombines TRBV19 with TRBJ2-7, with a tentative D call TRBD1 (5 bases). The germline V gene has CDR1 LNHDA and CDR2 SQIVND (reference sequence). This CDR3 spans 13 amino acids. Trimming pared 5 bases from V and 3 bases from J, leaving 11 bases between. CDR3 DNA: TGTGCCAGTAGTCCAGGACACCGCTACGAGCAGTACTTC. It codes for CASSPGHRYEQYF.

The chain has TRBV4-1 and TRBJ2-3; TRBD2 aligns across 10 bases. V was pared by 0 bases and J by 2 bases, with 5 bases of the junction left unmatched. The CDR3 is 17 residues long. Germline CDR1 reads MGHRA; CDR2 reads YSYEKL. CDR3 coding DNA: TGCGCCAGCAGCCAAGAATTTAGCGGGAGGCCCACAGATACGCAGTATTTT. Its protein is CASSQEFSGRPTDTQYF.

The V and J genes are TRBV4-1 and TRBJ2-1, with TRBD1 as a possible D gene (7 bases). The germline V gene has CDR1 MGHRA and CDR2 YSYEKL. V gave up 1 base and J gave up 6 bases, with 13 bases separating them. CDR3 size: 15 residues. The CDR3 loop reads CASSQGQGGSNEQFF. The CDR3 nucleotides are TGCGCCAGCAGCCAAGGCCAGGGGGGTAGCAATGAGCAGTTCTTC.

The sample holds one count of this clone. The J gene is TRBJ2-7, the V gene TRBV27; D remains ambiguous. The CDR3 runs 13 residues. Trimming shortened V by 0 bases and J by 1 base, and 4 bases separated the two germline ends. Per germline, CDR1 MNHEY and CDR2 SMNVEV (reference sequence). The CDR3: CASSLSGSYEQYF. The CDR3 DNA sequence: TGTGCCAGCAGTTTATCGGGGTCCTACGAGCAGTACTTC.

This clone appeared once. V is TRBV9 and J is TRBJ2-3, with 8 positions matching TRBD2. With V trimmed by 4 bases and J by 3 bases, 7 bases remained unmatched. CDR1 is SGDLS and CDR2 is YYNGEE in the germline V gene. The CDR3 is 15 residues long. CDR3 nucleotide sequence: TGTGCCAGCAGCCTAAGCGGGGGAGAGACAGATACGCAGTATTTT. Its translation is CASSLSGGETDTQYF.

The V gene is TRBV11-2, the J gene TRBJ1-1; D perhaps matches TRBD1 (6 bases). The CDR3 loop spans 14 amino acids. The germline V and J ends were trimmed by 6 bases and 4 bases, with 15 bases remaining between them. Germline V gene data show CDR1 as SGHAT and CDR2 as FQNNGV. In DNA form, the CDR3 reads TGTGCCAGCAGTCCACGGGGGCAAACCACTGAAGCTTTCTTT. Residues: CASSPRGQTTEAFF.

The chain joins TRBV9 to TRBJ2-7; 12 bases are a match to TRBD2. V was clipped by 4 bases and J by 0 bases; unmatched bases: 5. Looked up from germline, CDR1 is SGDLS and CDR2 is YYNGEE. This CDR3 spans 16 amino acids. CDR3: CASSFTSGRNSYEQYF. DNA of the CDR3: TGTGCCAGCAGCTTTACTAGCGGGAGGAACTCCTACGAGCAGTACTTC.

The chain links TRBV29-1 to TRBJ2-5; 12 nucleotides agree with TRBD2. The trim removed 7 bases at V and 4 bases at J, leaving 10 bases unmatched. CDR1 is SQVTM and CDR2 is ANQGSEA in the germline V gene. The CDR3 loop spans 15 amino acids. Here the CDR3 reads CSAPTSGRRGETQYF. The CDR3 DNA is TGCAGCGCACCCACTAGCGGGAGGCGGGGAGAGACCCAGTACTTC.

The chain links TRBV29-1 to TRBJ1-2, with D tentatively TRBD1 (5 bases). The CDR3 is 13 amino acids. Germline CDR1 and CDR2: SQVTM and ANQGSEA. V was pared by 0 bases and J by 6 bases, with 11 bases between. The CDR3 region is CSVEERGLHGYTF. CDR3 in DNA: TGCAGCGTTGAAGAAAGGGGACTCCATGGCTACACCTTC.

On this clone itself: Other DNA sequences in this sample translate to the same CDR3. The CDR3 DNA reads as TGTGCCAGCAGCTTGGGGCAGGGGGCTAACTATGGCTACACCTTC. Protein: CASSLGQGANYGYTF. This chain uses TRBV7-6 with TRBJ1-2, with 7 bases fitting TRBD1. The V segment lost 3 bases and the J segment 0 bases; nucleotides outside the gene matches: 4. Germline V gene sequence: CDR1 SGHVS, CDR2 FNYEAQ. This CDR3 is 15 amino acids long.

Relative to its sample, this clone is medium-sized. The chain uses TRBV2 and TRBJ2-5, with 11 bases lining up with TRBD2. Trimming cost V 8 bases and J 1 base; bases outside gene matches: 9. CDR3 size: 16 residues. The germline CDR1 and CDR2 sequences are SNHLY and FYNNEI. The CDR3 reads CASYFPSGGSQETQYF. CDR3 sequence (DNA): TGTGCCAGCTATTTTCCTAGCGGGGGGAGCCAAGAGACCCAGTACTTC.

This clone was seen a single time. The CDR3 protein is CASKTGRDTEAFF. The CDR3 DNA reads as TGTGCCAGCAAGACAGGGCGGGACACTGAAGCTTTCTTT. This sequence joins TRBV6-1 and TRBJ1-1; 7 nucleotides match TRBD1. With V trimmed by 7 bases and J by 3 bases, 5 bases remained unmatched. The CDR3 is 13 amino acids. Per the germline V gene, CDR1 is MNHNS and CDR2 is SASEGT.

The genes are TRBV4-1 and TRBJ2-7; 11 nucleotides line up with TRBD1. Germline values: CDR1 MGHRA, CDR2 YSYEKL. This CDR3 region has 15 residues. Unmatched junction bases numbered 7, after V lost 6 bases and J lost 3 bases. The CDR3 DNA follows: TGCGCCAGCAGGGACCCGGGACAGGGGGACTACGAGCAGTACTTC. This encodes CASRDPGQGDYEQYF.

The gene calls are TRBV7-3 and TRBJ2-1; 13 bases fit TRBD2. Germline CDR1 is SGHTA and CDR2 is FQGTGA. CDR3 length equals 15 residues. V lost 5 bases, J lost 6 bases, and 4 bases stayed unmatched. CDR3 coding DNA: TGTGCCAGCAGCCGTGGGACTAGCGGGATCAATGAGCAGTTCTTC. Translating gives CASSRGTSGINEQFF.